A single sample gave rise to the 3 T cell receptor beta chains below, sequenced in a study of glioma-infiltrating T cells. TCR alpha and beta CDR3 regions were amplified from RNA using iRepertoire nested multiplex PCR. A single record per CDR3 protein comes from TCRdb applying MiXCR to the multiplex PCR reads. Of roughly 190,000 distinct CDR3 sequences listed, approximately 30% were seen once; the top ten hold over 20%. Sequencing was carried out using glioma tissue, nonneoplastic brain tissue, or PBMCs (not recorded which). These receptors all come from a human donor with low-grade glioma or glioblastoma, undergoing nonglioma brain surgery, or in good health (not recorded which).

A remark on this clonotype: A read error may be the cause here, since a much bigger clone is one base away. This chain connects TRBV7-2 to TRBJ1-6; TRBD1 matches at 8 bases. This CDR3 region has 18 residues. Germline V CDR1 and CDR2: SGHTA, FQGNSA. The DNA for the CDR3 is TGTGCCAGCAGCACTAGGCCGGGACAGGCCAGCTATAATTCACCCCTCCGCTTT. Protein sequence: CASSTRPGQASYNSPLRF.

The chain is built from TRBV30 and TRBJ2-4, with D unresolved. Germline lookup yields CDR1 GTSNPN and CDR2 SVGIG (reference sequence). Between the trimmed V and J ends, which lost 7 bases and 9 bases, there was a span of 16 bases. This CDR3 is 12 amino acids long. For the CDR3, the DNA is TGTGCCTCCCGGAGTGGGGTAGGCATTCAGTACTTC. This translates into CASRSGVGIQYF.

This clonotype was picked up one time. This CDR3 is CASSPFSGSQETQYF. CDR3 DNA: TGTGCCAGCAGCCCTTTTAGCGGGAGCCAAGAGACCCAGTACTTC. The chain uses TRBV3-1 and TRBJ2-5; 9 nucleotides line up with TRBD2. The trim removed 4 bases at V and 1 base at J, leaving 4 bases unmatched. The CDR3 covers 15 residues. Germline V CDR1 and CDR2: LGHDT, YNNKEL (reference sequence).